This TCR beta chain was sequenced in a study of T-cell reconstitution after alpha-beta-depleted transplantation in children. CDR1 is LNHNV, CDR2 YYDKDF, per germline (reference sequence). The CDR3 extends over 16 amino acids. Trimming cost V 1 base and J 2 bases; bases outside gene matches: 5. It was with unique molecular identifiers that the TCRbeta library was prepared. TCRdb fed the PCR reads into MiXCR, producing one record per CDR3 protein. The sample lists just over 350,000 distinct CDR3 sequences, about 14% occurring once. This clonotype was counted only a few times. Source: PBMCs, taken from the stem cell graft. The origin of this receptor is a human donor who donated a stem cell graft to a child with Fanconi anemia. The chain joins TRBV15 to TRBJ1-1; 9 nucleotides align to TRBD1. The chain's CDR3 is CATSRGDREINTEAFF. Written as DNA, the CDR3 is TGTGCCACCAGCAGAGGGGACAGGGAAATTAACACTGAAGCTTTCTTT.